These 3 T cell receptor beta chains came from one sample sequenced in a study of radiation and T cells in renal cell carcinoma. This sample's time point: baseline pretreatment blood. This sample's treatment: 15 Gy SBRT to primary tumor, nephrectomy 4 weeks later. Produced via immunoSEQ multiplex PCR; TCRdb's table is partial and in-frame only. The table includes tens of thousands of clones, roughly four fifths detected once. The sample consisted of blood, taken from a patient whose treatment included radiotherapy and nephrectomy. These TCRs come from a man aged 55 to 69 with renal cell carcinoma.

This clone was observed a few times. The rearrangement uses TRBV19 and TRBJ1-1; D gene uncertain. Trimming shortened V by 3 bases and J by 0 bases, and 8 bases separated the two germline ends. The CDR3 extends over 14 amino acids. The germline CDR1 and CDR2 sequences are LNHDA and SQIVND (reference sequence). For the CDR3, the DNA is TGTGCCAGTAGTATTGGGATAGTGAACACTGAAGCTTTCTTT. Protein product: CASSIGIVNTEAFF.

This rearrangement joins TRBV30 to TRBJ2-3; the match to TRBD2 covers 7 bases. This CDR3 spans 16 amino acids. CDR1 and CDR2 (germline): GTSNPN, SVGIG (reference sequence). The V segment lost 2 bases and the J segment 5 bases; nucleotides outside the gene matches: 13. The CDR3 protein is CAWSPALAAKGDTQYF. The CDR3 DNA sequence: TGTGCCTGGAGTCCGGCTCTAGCGGCAAAGGGAGATACGCAGTATTTT. Filled out from reference TRBV30 and TRBJ2-3, the complete variable domain reads SQTIHQWPATLVQPVGSPLSLECTVEGTSNPNLYWYRQAAGRGLQLLFYSVGIGQISSEVPQNLSASRPQDRQFILSSKKLLLSDSGFYLCAWSPALAAKGDTQYFGPGTRLTVL.

The chain is built from TRBV9 and TRBJ2-7; D gene ambiguous. The germline CDR1 and CDR2 sequences are SGDLS and YYNGEE. The V gene lost 0 bases and the J gene lost 2 bases, with 12 bases spanning the gap. This CDR3 contains 15 residues. For the CDR3, the DNA is TGTGCCAGCAGCGTAGGGGTGGCTTGGACCTACGAGCAGTACTTC. Its translation is CASSVGVAWTYEQYF.